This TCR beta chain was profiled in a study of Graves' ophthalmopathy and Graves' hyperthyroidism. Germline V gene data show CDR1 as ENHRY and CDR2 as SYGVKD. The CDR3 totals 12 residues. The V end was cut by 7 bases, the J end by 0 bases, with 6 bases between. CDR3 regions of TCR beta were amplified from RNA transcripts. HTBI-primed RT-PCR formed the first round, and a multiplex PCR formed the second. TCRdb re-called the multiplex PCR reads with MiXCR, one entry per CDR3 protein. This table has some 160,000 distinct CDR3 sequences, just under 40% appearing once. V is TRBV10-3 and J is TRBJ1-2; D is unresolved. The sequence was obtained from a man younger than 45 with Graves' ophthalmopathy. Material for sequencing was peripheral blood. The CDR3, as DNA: TGTGCCATCAACGAACCTAACTATGGCTACACCTTC. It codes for CAINEPNYGYTF.